Following are 14 T cell receptor beta chains from one sample sequenced in a study of blood T cell repertoires in COVID-19. Only in-frame clones appear in the TCRdb table, and some are missing; sequencing was by immunoSEQ multiplex PCR. The sample holds 300,000 to 350,000 clones; around 90% are singletons and the top ten take under 5%. Sequenced: peripheral blood. The receptors shown here come from an older woman with COVID-19, enrolled during active disease.

The chain has TRBV28 and TRBJ1-2; the match to TRBD1 covers 7 bases. The germline V gene encodes CDR1 MDHEN and CDR2 SYDVKM. The V and J ends lost 8 bases and 4 bases, in that order; junction bases with no gene match: 7. The CDR3 runs 13 residues. The CDR3 loop reads CASGRDRLYGYTF. CDR3 sequence (DNA): TGTGCCAGCGGAAGGGACAGACTCTATGGCTACACCTTC.

The gene calls are TRBV29-1 and TRBJ1-2, with D perhaps matching TRBD1 (6 bases). Germline-derived CDR1 and CDR2 are SQVTM and ANQGSEA. The CDR3 consists of 13 residues. The V end was cut by 7 bases, the J end by 2 bases, with 14 bases between. The CDR3 region is CSGGSTGNYGYTF. DNA for the CDR3: TGCAGCGGTGGGTCAACAGGGAACTATGGCTACACCTTC.

The chain recombines TRBV3-1 (or the pseudogene TRBV3-2) with TRBJ2-3; 7 bases align to TRBD2. The CDR3 totals 14 residues. V dropped 5 bases and J dropped 10; count of bases not matched to a gene: 12. CDR1 and CDR2 (germline): LGHDT, YNNKEL (reference sequence). CDR3 sequence: CASSSDLGRNPQYF. In DNA, the CDR3 is TGTGCCAGCAGCTCTGACCTCGGGAGGAATCCGCAGTATTTT.

This chain joins TRBV11-2 and TRBJ2-3; D gene unclear. Germline V gene lookup returns CDR1 SGHAT and CDR2 FQNNGV. The length of the CDR3 is 13 residues. V gave up 3 bases and J gave up 2 bases, with 6 bases separating them. CDR3 sequence reads: CASSLGFTDTQYF. The CDR3 nucleotides read TGTGCCAGCAGCTTGGGCTTCACAGATACGCAGTATTTT.

CDR3 DNA: TGTGCCAGTACCCCCCTTACGGGACAGGGTGGCACTGAAGCTTTCTTT. It translates to CASTPLTGQGGTEAFF. J is TRBJ1-1 and V is TRBV19; 9 bases match TRBD1. J was trimmed by 4 bases and V by 7 bases; bases with no gene match: 13. CDR3 size: 16 residues. Germline lookup yields CDR1 LNHDA and CDR2 SQIVND (reference sequence).

This clone has more than one count but fewer than ten. This chain connects TRBV28 to TRBJ2-1; 15 bases agree with TRBD2. The CDR3 consists of 16 residues. CDR1 and CDR2 from the germline V gene are MDHEN and SYDVKM. The V and J ends lost 9 bases and 7 bases, in that order; junction bases with no gene match: 10. CDR3 bases: TGTGCCAGTAGAAGGACTAGCGGGGGGGGAAGGAATGAGCAGTTCTTC. Translation gives CASRRTSGGGRNEQFF.

The chain is built from TRBV2 and TRBJ1-1, with D tentatively TRBD1 (6 bases). The CDR3 contains 12 residues. Germline loops: CDR1 SNHLY, CDR2 FYNNEI. V shed 9 bases and J shed 1 base, with 9 bases lying between them. The CDR3 reads CASHRANTEAFF. The CDR3 bases are TGTGCCAGTCACAGGGCGAACACTGAAGCTTTCTTT. Looking up the rest from reference TRBV2 and TRBJ1-1 gives the full variable domain: EPEVTQTPSHQVTQMGQEVILRCVPISNHLYFYWYRQILGQKVEFLVSFYNNEISEKSEIFDDQFSVERPDGSNFTLKIRSTKLEDSAMYFCASHRANTEAFFGQGTRLTVV.

The chain recombines TRBV18 with TRBJ1-2; 9 bases fit TRBD1. This CDR3 spans 14 amino acids. Germline V gene lookup returns CDR1 KGHSH and CDR2 LQKENI. V shed 0 bases and J 8 bases; nucleotides not matched to a gene: 4. This chain's CDR3 is CASSPPGTGRGYTF. DNA of the CDR3: TGTGCCAGCTCACCACCGGGGACAGGGAGAGGCTACACCTTC. The entire variable domain, with the rest obtained from reference TRBV18 and TRBJ1-2, is as follows: NAGVMQNPRHLVRRRGQEARLRCSPMKGHSHVYWYRQLPEEGLKFMVYLQKENIIDESGMPKERFSAEFPKEGPSILRIQQVVRGDSAAYFCASSPPGTGRGYTFGSGTRLTVV.

This chain uses TRBV3-1 (or the pseudogene TRBV3-2) with TRBJ1-4, with 9 bases aligning to TRBD1. This CDR3 contains 19 residues. CDR1 is LGHDT, CDR2 YNNKEL, per germline (reference sequence). Trimming cost V 0 bases and J 4 bases; bases outside gene matches: 12. This chain's CDR3 is CASSQEGLGTGWSNEKLFF. The CDR3 coding sequence is TGTGCCAGCAGCCAAGAGGGGCTCGGGACAGGGTGGAGTAATGAAAAACTGTTTTTT.

This clone showed up just a few times. This chain uses TRBV2 with TRBJ2-7; TRBD1 is a possible D gene (6 bases). Germline V gene lookup returns CDR1 SNHLY and CDR2 FYNNEI. Between the trimmed V and J ends, which lost 6 bases and 0 bases, there was a span of 9 bases. CDR3 length: 13 amino acids. This CDR3 reads CASRTGPSYEQYF. DNA of the CDR3: TGTGCCAGCAGAACAGGGCCCTCCTACGAGCAGTACTTC.

As concerns this clone: Other nucleotide sequences in the sample specify the same CDR3. The V and J genes are TRBV2 and TRBJ1-2; D gene unclear. V shed 4 bases and J shed 4 bases, with 7 bases lying between them. The V gene's germline CDR1 is SNHLY and CDR2 FYNNEI. The CDR3 is 12 residues long. DNA of the CDR3: TGTGCCAGCAGTGTCGAGGGCTATGGCTACACCTTC. Translating gives CASSVEGYGYTF.

V is TRBV7-3 and J is TRBJ2-5, with 10 positions matching TRBD2. The V gene's germline CDR1 is SGHTA and CDR2 FQGTGA. The CDR3 contains 17 residues. J gave up 0 bases and V 1 base, and 5 bases lay outside the gene matches. The CDR3 DNA is TGTGCCAGCAGCTTAAGGTCTAGCGGGGGATACCAAGAGACCCAGTACTTC. It translates to CASSLRSSGGYQETQYF.

V is TRBV6-5 and J is TRBJ2-7; 9 nucleotides agree with TRBD1. The germline CDR1 and CDR2 sequences are MNHEY and SVGAGI. J gave up 3 bases and V 5 bases, and 5 bases lay outside the gene matches. The CDR3 is 14 residues long. The CDR3 loop reads CASSHRGLFYEQYF. In DNA, the CDR3 is TGTGCCAGCAGTCACAGGGGGCTCTTCTACGAGCAGTACTTC.

The J gene is TRBJ1-2, the V gene TRBV7-9, with a weak D call TRBD1 (5 bases). Germline CDR1 reads SEHNR; CDR2 reads FQNEAQ (reference sequence). Deletions cut 5 bases from V and 0 bases from J, with 13 bases between. The CDR3 totals 15 residues. The CDR3 region has the DNA TGTGCCAGCAGCGTTAACAGGAGAGCTAACTATGGCTACACCTTC. Its translation is CASSVNRRANYGYTF.